Listed below are T cell receptor beta chains from one sample, sequenced in a study of cytomegalovirus exposure and HLA in healthy donors. Profiling relied on immunoSEQ multiplex PCR, and the TCRdb table lists in-frame clones only, not all of them. Of just over 60,000 clones in the sample, 80% to 90% are singletons; the top ten hold roughly 1.5%. The sequencing input was PBMCs. The source of these receptors is a man aged 18 to 30 in good health and CMV-seronegative. Each CDR3 is given with its conserved first and last residue. The D gene is left open where the match is weak. Not every row has a clone size; where given, it reads once, few, many or a size class.

v_gene: TRBV9
d_gene: TRBD1
abundance: .
j_gene: TRBJ1-2
CDR3nt: TGTGCCAGCAGCCCGACGACAGGGGGCGCGTATGGCTACACCTTC
CDR3aa: CASSPTTGGAYGYTF

v_gene: TRBV18
d_gene: .
abundance: .
j_gene: TRBJ1-6
CDR3nt: TGTGCCAGCTCACCAGGCCCAGGGAAGGTTTCACCCCTCCACTTT
CDR3aa: CASSPGPGKVSPLHF

v_gene: TRBV30
d_gene: .
abundance: .
j_gene: TRBJ2-2
CDR3nt: TGTGCCTGGAGGGCAGGGGGGATGTCCGGGGAGCTGTTTTTT
CDR3aa: CAWRAGGMSGELFF

v_gene: TRBV9
d_gene: TRBD1
abundance: .
j_gene: TRBJ1-1
CDR3nt: TGTGCCAGCAGCCCCAGACAGGGCCTCGGCACTGAAGCTTTCTTT
CDR3aa: CASSPRQGLGTEAFF

v_gene: TRBV6-4
d_gene: .
abundance: .
j_gene: TRBJ2-3
CDR3nt: TGTGCCAGCAGTGACTCCGAGCGGAATACGCAGTATTTT
CDR3aa: CASSDSERNTQYF

v_gene: TRBV2
d_gene: TRBD1
abundance: .
j_gene: TRBJ1-5
CDR3nt: TGTGCCAGCAATCCGGGACAGGGGAGCAATCAGCCCCAGCATTTT
CDR3aa: CASNPGQGSNQPQHF

v_gene: TRBV2
d_gene: .
abundance: .
j_gene: TRBJ2-3
CDR3nt: TGTGCCAGCACCCGGGTTGGGTTTTCAGATACGCAGTATTTT
CDR3aa: CASTRVGFSDTQYF

v_gene: TRBV9
d_gene: .
abundance: .
j_gene: TRBJ1-4
CDR3nt: TGTGCCAGCAGCGATACAGGGTCCGGGGATGAAAAACTGTTTTTT
CDR3aa: CASSDTGSGDEKLFF

v_gene: TRBV30
d_gene: TRBD1
abundance: .
j_gene: TRBJ1-2
CDR3nt: TGTGCCTGTTTAAGACCGGGACAGTATGGCTACACCTTC
CDR3aa: CACLRPGQYGYTF

v_gene: TRBV4-2
d_gene: .
abundance: .
j_gene: TRBJ2-3
CDR3nt: TGTGCCAGCAGCCAATCCAATGGGCCATCTACCACAGATACGCAGTATTTT
CDR3aa: CASSQSNGPSTTDTQYF

v_gene: TRBV10-2
d_gene: TRBD2
abundance: .
j_gene: TRBJ2-1
CDR3nt: TGCGCCATCACTAGCGTCGACTACAATGAGCAGTTCTTC
CDR3aa: CAITSVDYNEQFF

v_gene: TRBV6-6
d_gene: TRBD2
abundance: .
j_gene: TRBJ2-3
CDR3nt: TGTGCCAGCAGCCAACTAGCGGGGCTAGATACGCAGTATTTT
CDR3aa: CASSQLAGLDTQYF

v_gene: TRBV27
d_gene: TRBD1
abundance: .
j_gene: TRBJ1-1
CDR3nt: TGTGCCAGCAGGCCGGCGGGACAGTATGAAGCTTTCTTT
CDR3aa: CASRPAGQYEAFF

v_gene: TRBV7-3
d_gene: .
abundance: .
j_gene: TRBJ1-2
CDR3nt: TGTGCCAGCAGCAACGGGGGGGCAGACTATGGCTACACCTTC
CDR3aa: CASSNGGADYGYTF

v_gene: TRBV5-1
d_gene: .
abundance: once
j_gene: TRBJ2-5
CDR3nt: TGCGCCAGCAGCGCCGGGGATCAACTGGGATTCCAAGAGACCCAGTACTTC
CDR3aa: CASSAGDQLGFQETQYF